This is a list of T cell receptor beta chains from one sample in a study of CD8+CD57+ T cells in acquired aplastic anemia. TCRdb re-analysed the reads in MiXCR, keeping a single row per CDR3 protein. The sample has roughly 51,000 distinct CDR3 sequences; around 73% are singletons. Sequencing was done on a sample of sorted CD4+, CD8+, or CD8+CD57+ T cells (not recorded which) from PBMCs. These receptors were collected from a human donor in good health, serving as a control. Each CDR3 is given with its conserved first and last residue. A D gene is named only where the DNA matches it firmly. Clone size, where shown, is once, few, many, or a class for clones that have expanded.

>TRBV10-3|TRBD2|TRBJ2-7|NA
CAISGSGTRYEQYF
TGTGCCATCAGCGGGAGCGGGACTCGCTACGAGCAGTACTTC
>TRBV19|NA|TRBJ1-1|few
CASSTLRENTGAFF
TGCGCCAGTAGTACTCTAAGGGAGAACACTGGAGCTTTCTTT
>TRBV19|NA|TRBJ2-7|NA
CASSPRDNSYEQYF
TGTGCCAGTAGTCCCCGGGACAACTCCTACGAGCAGTACTTC
>TRBV6-1|NA|TRBJ2-7|NA
CASRNEDYEQYF
TGTGCCAGCCGGAACGAGGACTACGAGCAGTACTTC
>TRBV10-2|NA|TRBJ1-3|NA
CASTEQSSGNTIYF
TGCGCCAGCACCGAGCAAAGCTCTGGAAACACCATATATTTT
>TRBV6-1|NA|TRBJ2-1|NA
CASGSLSYNEQFF
TGTGCCAGCGGGAGTCTCTCCTACAATGAGCAGTTCTTC
>TRBV15|NA|TRBJ2-5|NA
CATSRRQAPETQYF
TGTGCCACCAGCAGACGACAGGCACCGGAGACCCAGTACTTC
>TRBV24-1|TRBD1|TRBJ1-5|NA
CATSESGGPNQPQHF
TGTGCCACCAGTGAATCAGGGGGCCCAAATCAGCCCCAGCATTTT
>TRBV14|NA|TRBJ1-2|once
CASSLDFKYGYTF
TGTGCCAGCAGCCTCGACTTCAAGTATGGCTACACCTTC
>TRBV15|NA|TRBJ1-2|once
CATSVRTGGYTF
TGTGCCACCAGCGTGAGGACCGGTGGCTACACCTTC
>TRBV2|TRBD1|TRBJ1-4|NA
CAISEGGTGVQKLFF
TGTGCCATCAGTGAAGGGGGGACAGGGGTTCAAAAACTGTTTTTT
>TRBV15|NA|TRBJ1-6|NA
CATSPTEGSTSPLHF
TGTGCCACCAGCCCGACTGAGGGATCTACTTCACCCCTCCACTTT
>TRBV2|NA|TRBJ2-7|few
CASSRGQGSYEQYF
TGTGCCAGCAGCCGAGGGCAGGGTTCTTACGAGCAGTACTTC
>TRBV11-1|TRBD1|TRBJ2-3|NA
CASSPRTGPTDTQYF
TGTGCCAGCAGCCCACGGACAGGGCCCACAGATACGCAGTATTTT
>TRBV7-9|NA|TRBJ1-6|NA
CARSTATGLSSPLHF
TGTGCCCGCAGCACAGCGACAGGTTTGTCCTCACCCCTCCACTTT
>TRBV2|NA|TRBJ1-2|few
CASSVRRDYGYTF
TGTGCCAGCAGTGTTCGACGGGACTATGGCTACACCTTC
>TRBV11-2|TRBD2|TRBJ2-3|NA
CASSILGLAGVTDTQYF
TGTGCCAGCAGCATACTGGGACTAGCGGGAGTAACAGATACGCAGTATTTT
>TRBV6-1|NA|TRBJ2-6|many
CASSATGGSGANVLTF
TGTGCCAGCAGCGCCACTGGGGGCTCTGGGGCCAACGTCCTGACTTTC
>TRBV2|NA|TRBJ1-5|NA
CASRLQGNQPQHF
TGTGCCAGCAGGCTACAGGGCAATCAGCCCCAGCATTTT
>TRBV19|NA|TRBJ2-5|NA
CASSLRAKQETQYF
TGTGCCAGTAGTCTCAGGGCGAAACAAGAGACCCAGTACTTC
>TRBV2|NA|TRBJ1-2|NA
CASSESLDGYTF
TGTGCCAGCAGTGAATCGTTGGATGGCTACACCTTC
>TRBV7-9|TRBD1|TRBJ1-2|NA
CASSPGQGEYGYTF
TGTGCCAGCAGCCCAGGACAGGGGGAATATGGCTACACCTTC
>TRBV7-9|TRBD1|TRBJ1-1|NA
CASRKQGPTEAFF
TGTGCCAGCAGAAAACAGGGGCCCACTGAAGCTTTCTTT
>TRBV7-6|TRBD1|TRBJ1-2|once
CASSLGRTGGSLGYTF
TGTGCCAGCAGCTTAGGTCGGACAGGGGGCAGCCTCGGCTACACCTTC
>TRBV11-2|NA|TRBJ2-3|NA
CASSLGGASTDTQYF
TGTGCCAGCAGCTTGGGGGGGGCCAGCACAGATACGCAGTATTTT
>TRBV7-9|NA|TRBJ1-6|NA
CASSLQGWDSPLHF
TGTGCCAGCAGCTTACAGGGTTGGGATTCACCCCTCCACTTT
>TRBV7-6|NA|TRBJ2-3|NA
CASSSSRGTDTQYF
TGTGCCAGCAGCTCAAGTCGGGGCACAGATACGCAGTATTTT
>TRBV7-3|NA|TRBJ2-5|few
CASSTVQQETQYF
TGTGCCAGCAGCACCGTCCAACAAGAGACCCAGTACTTC
>TRBV5-6|TRBD1|TRBJ2-7|NA
CASSLGQGVREQYF
TGTGCCAGCAGCTTGGGACAGGGGGTCCGCGAGCAGTACTTC
>TRBV13|NA|TRBJ2-7|NA
CASSLRGGQGSYEQYF
TGTGCCAGCAGCTTGCGGGGGGGACAGGGGAGTTACGAGCAGTACTTC
>TRBV7-8|NA|TRBJ2-7|many
CASSLDVLTYEQYF
TGTGCCAGCAGCTTAGACGTATTAACCTACGAGCAGTACTTC
>TRBV7-6|NA|TRBJ1-2|NA
CASSLNAGKGYTF
TGTGCCAGCAGCCTTAACGCGGGAAAAGGCTACACCTTC
>TRBV19|NA|TRBJ2-5|NA
CASSWPRGAQYF
TGTGCCAGTAGCTGGCCCCGTGGGGCCCAGTACTTC
>TRBV10-2|NA|TRBJ2-7|NA
CASRQGPYEQYF
TGCGCCAGCAGACAGGGACCCTACGAGCAGTACTTC
>TRBV7-9|TRBD1|TRBJ1-1|once
CASSAGQGLEAFF
TGTGCCAGCAGCGCAGGACAGGGGCTGGAAGCTTTCTTT
>TRBV15|TRBD1|TRBJ1-2|few
CATSRDRDRGGGYTF
TGTGCCACCAGCAGAGACAGGGACAGGGGGGGTGGCTACACCTTC
>TRBV7-9|NA|TRBJ2-7|few
CASSANARESYEQYF
TGTGCCAGCAGTGCTAACGCGAGGGAGAGCTACGAGCAGTACTTC
>TRBV9|TRBD1|TRBJ1-6|NA
CASSPDRDSPLHF
TGTGCCAGCTCACCAGACAGGGATTCACCCCTCCACTTT
>TRBV29-1|NA|TRBJ2-1|NA
CSAPGDSSSYNEQFF
TGCAGCGCCCCTGGGGACTCAAGCTCCTACAATGAGCAGTTCTTC
>TRBV6-1|NA|TRBJ1-5|NA
CASTRDPHNQPQHF
TGTGCCAGCACCAGGGACCCTCACAATCAGCCCCAGCATTTT
>TRBV7-8|NA|TRBJ1-1|NA
CASSFITTEAFF
TGTGCCAGCAGCTTTATAACAACTGAAGCTTTCTTT
>TRBV20-1|NA|TRBJ2-3|NA
CSASLVGAVTQYF
TGCAGTGCTTCCCTCGTCGGCGCGGTTACGCAGTATTTT
>TRBV2|NA|TRBJ2-6|NA
CASSERGSGANVLTF
TGTGCCAGCAGTGAAAGGGGCTCTGGGGCCAACGTCCTGACTTTC
>TRBV7-9|NA|TRBJ1-6|few
CASSLESNSPLHF
TGTGCCAGCAGCTTAGAATCTAATTCACCCCTCCACTTT
>TRBV19|NA|TRBJ1-2|NA
CASTARDHGYTF
TGTGCCAGTACTGCCAGGGACCATGGCTACACCTTC
>TRBV4-3|TRBD2|TRBJ2-1|NA
CASSLPSGLYNEQFF
TGCGCCAGCAGCCTCCCTAGCGGGTTATACAATGAGCAGTTCTTC